A selection of T cell receptor beta chains follows, all from one sample in a study of siplizumab effects on memory and regulatory T cells. Profiling relied on immunoSEQ multiplex PCR, and the TCRdb table lists in-frame clones only, not all of them. This table has approximately 120,000 clones, 92% appearing once. Sequenced: Tregs sorted from blood. These receptors came from a human donor in good health. Each CDR3 is given without its conserved first and last residue.

CDR3 protein: ASSLTARPETQY; V gene: TRBV5-6
CDR3 protein: ASSLQKQGEETQY; V gene: TRBV18
CDR3 protein: ASSETGTSGPGANEQF; V gene: TRBV19
CDR3 protein: ASSLETGRNSPLH; V gene: TRBV5-4
CDR3 protein: ASSTPGTGAGELF; V gene: TRBV6-5
CDR3 protein: ASSDPSGSVFEQF; V gene: TRBV6-1
CDR3 protein: ASSLEGQGSYT; V gene: TRBV5-1
CDR3 protein: AIRTLAGGDQQY; V gene: TRBV10-3
CDR3 protein: ASRVLSESSYNEQF; V gene: TRBV27
CDR3 protein: ASSIAGSETQY; V gene: TRBV19
CDR3 protein: ASSVGGQGSEGYT; V gene: TRBV9
CDR3 protein: ASSMVQPAGYT; V gene: TRBV19